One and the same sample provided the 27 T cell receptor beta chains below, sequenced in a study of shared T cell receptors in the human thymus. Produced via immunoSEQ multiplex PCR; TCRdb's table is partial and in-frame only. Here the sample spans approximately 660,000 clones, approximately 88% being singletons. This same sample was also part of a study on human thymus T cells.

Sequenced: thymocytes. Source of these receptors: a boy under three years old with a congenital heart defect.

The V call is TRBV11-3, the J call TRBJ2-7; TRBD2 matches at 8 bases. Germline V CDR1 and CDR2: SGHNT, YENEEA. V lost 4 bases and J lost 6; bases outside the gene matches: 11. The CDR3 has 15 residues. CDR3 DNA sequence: TGTGCCAGCAGCTCGTTCTTAGCGGGACTTACCGAGCAGTACTTC. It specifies CASSSFLAGLTEQYF.

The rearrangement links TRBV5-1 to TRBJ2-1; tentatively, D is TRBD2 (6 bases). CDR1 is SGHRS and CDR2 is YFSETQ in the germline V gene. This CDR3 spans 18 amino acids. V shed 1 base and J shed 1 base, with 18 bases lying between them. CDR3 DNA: TGCGCCAGCAGCTTGAGGACTACACCTCTCGGTTCCTACAATGAGCAGTTCTTC. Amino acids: CASSLRTTPLGSYNEQFF.

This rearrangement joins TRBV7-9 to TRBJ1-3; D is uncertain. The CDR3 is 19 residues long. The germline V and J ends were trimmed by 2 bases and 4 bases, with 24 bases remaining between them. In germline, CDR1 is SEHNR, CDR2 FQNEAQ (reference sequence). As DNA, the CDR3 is TGTGCCAGCAGCTTAAAGGTAGATGCGGGTCTGGCAGGCGGAAACACCATATATTTT. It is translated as CASSLKVDAGLAGGNTIYF.

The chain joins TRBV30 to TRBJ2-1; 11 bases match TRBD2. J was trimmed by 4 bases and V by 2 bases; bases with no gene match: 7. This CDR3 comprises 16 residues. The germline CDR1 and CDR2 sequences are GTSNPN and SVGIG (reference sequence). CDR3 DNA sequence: TGTGCCTGGAGTAAAGGGACTAGCGGACAGTACAATGAGCAGTTCTTC. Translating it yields CAWSKGTSGQYNEQFF.

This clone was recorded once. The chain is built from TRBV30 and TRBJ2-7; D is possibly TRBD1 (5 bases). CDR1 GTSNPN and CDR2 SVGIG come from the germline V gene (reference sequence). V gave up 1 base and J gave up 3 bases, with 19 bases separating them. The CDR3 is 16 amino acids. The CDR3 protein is CAWSGPLMARDYEQYF. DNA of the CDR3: TGTGCCTGGAGTGGGCCCCTAATGGCCAGGGACTACGAGCAGTACTTC.

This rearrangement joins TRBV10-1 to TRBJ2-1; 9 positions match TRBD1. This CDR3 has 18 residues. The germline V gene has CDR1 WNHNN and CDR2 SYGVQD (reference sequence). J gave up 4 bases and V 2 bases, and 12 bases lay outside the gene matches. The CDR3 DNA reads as TGCGCCAGCAGTGAGGGGGGACAGGGTCATGTCGTATACAATGAGCAGTTCTTC. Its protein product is CASSEGGQGHVVYNEQFF.

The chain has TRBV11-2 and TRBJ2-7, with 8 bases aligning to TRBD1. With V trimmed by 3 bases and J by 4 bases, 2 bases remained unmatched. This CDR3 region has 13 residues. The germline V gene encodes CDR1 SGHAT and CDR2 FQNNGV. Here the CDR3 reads CASSFGQGYEQYF. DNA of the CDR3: TGTGCCAGCAGCTTTGGACAGGGTTACGAGCAGTACTTC.

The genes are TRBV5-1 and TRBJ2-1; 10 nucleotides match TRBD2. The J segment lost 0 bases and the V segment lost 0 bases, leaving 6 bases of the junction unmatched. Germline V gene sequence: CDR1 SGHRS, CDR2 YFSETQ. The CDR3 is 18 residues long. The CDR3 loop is CASSLVGGLALSYNEQFF. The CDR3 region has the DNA TGCGCCAGCAGCTTGGTGGGGGGACTAGCGCTCTCCTACAATGAGCAGTTCTTC.

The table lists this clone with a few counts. The CDR3, as DNA: TGTGCCAGCAGCTACCGACAGGGGGCGCCGGACTATGGCTACACCTTC. This encodes CASSYRQGAPDYGYTF. The chain recombines TRBV6-6 with TRBJ1-2; 10 bases match TRBD1. The CDR3 has 16 residues. V gave up 6 bases and J gave up 3 bases; unmatched junction bases: 10. Germline CDR1 MNHNY, CDR2 SVGAGI (reference sequence).

The CDR3 bases are TGCGCCAGCAGCCAAGACCCCCACAGGGGGCTTGGAGATACGCAGTATTTT. It is translated as CASSQDPHRGLGDTQYF. The chain carries TRBV4-3 and TRBJ2-3; TRBD1 aligns across 9 bases. The V gene end was trimmed by 0 bases and the J gene end by 5 bases; junction bases not matched to a gene: 9. The CDR3 extends over 17 amino acids. Germline V gives CDR1 LGHNA, CDR2 YSLEER.

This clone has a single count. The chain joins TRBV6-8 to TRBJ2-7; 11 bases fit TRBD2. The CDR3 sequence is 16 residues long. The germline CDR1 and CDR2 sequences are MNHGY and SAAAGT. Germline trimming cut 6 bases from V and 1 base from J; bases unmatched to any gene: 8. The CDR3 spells CASSRSASGRSYEQYF. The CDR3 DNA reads TGTGCCAGCAGCCGTAGCGCTAGCGGGAGGTCCTACGAGCAGTACTTC.

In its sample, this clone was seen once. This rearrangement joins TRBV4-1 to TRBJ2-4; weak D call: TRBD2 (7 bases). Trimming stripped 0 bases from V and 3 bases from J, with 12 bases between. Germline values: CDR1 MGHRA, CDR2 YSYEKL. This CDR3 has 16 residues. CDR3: CASSQDWGGGKNIQYF. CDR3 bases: TGCGCCAGCAGCCAAGACTGGGGAGGGGGCAAAAACATTCAGTACTTC.

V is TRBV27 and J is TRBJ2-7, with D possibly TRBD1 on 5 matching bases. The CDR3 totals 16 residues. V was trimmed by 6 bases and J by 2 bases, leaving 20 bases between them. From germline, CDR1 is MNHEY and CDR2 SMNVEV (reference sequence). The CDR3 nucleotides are TGTGCCAGCAGACCATTGCGGCAGGGCCCGACCTACGAGCAGTACTTC. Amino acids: CASRPLRQGPTYEQYF.

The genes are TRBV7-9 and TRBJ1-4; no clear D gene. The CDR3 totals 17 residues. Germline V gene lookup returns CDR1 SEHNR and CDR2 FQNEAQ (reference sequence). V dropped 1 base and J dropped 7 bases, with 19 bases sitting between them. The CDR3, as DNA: TGTGCCAGCAGCTTAGGCCACCGACAAGGAAAGAGTGAAAAACTGTTTTTT. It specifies CASSLGHRQGKSEKLFF.

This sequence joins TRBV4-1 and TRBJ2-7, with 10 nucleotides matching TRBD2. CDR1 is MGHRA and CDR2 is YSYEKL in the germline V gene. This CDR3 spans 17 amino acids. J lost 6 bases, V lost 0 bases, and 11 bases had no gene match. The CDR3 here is CASSQDRAGGPTGEQYF. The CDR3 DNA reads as TGCGCCAGCAGCCAAGATAGAGCGGGAGGGCCTACGGGCGAGCAGTACTTC.

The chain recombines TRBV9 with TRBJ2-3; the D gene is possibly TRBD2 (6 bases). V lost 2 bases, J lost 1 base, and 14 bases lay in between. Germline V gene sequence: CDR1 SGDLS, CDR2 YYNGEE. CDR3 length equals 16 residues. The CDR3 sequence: CASSVLGRDRTDTQYF. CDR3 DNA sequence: TGTGCCAGCAGCGTTCTCGGGCGGGACCGCACAGATACGCAGTATTTT. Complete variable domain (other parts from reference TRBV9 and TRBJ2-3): DSGVTQTPKHLITATGQRVTLRCSPRSGDLSVYWYQQSLDQGLQFLIQYYNGEERAKGNILERFSAQQFPDLHSELNLSSLELGDSALYFCASSVLGRDRTDTQYFGPGTRLTVL.

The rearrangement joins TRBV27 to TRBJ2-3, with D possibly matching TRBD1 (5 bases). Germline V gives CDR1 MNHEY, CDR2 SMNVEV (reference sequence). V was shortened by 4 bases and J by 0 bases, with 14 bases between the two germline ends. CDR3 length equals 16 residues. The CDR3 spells CASSSDSAPSTDTQYF. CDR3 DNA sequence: TGTGCCAGCAGTTCAGACAGCGCCCCTAGCACAGATACGCAGTATTTT.

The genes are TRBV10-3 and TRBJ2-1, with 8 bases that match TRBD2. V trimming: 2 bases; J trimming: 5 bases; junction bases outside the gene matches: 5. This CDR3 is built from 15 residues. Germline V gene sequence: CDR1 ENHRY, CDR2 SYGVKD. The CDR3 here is CAISEVPSGHNEQFF. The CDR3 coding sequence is TGTGCCATCAGTGAGGTGCCTAGCGGGCACAATGAGCAGTTCTTC.

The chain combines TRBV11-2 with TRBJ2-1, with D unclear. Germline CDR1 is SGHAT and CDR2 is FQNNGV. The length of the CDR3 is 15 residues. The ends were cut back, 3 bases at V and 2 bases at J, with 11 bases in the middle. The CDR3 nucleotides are TGTGCCAGCAGCTTTAGCTATAGAACCTACAATGAGCAGTTCTTC. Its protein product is CASSFSYRTYNEQFF.

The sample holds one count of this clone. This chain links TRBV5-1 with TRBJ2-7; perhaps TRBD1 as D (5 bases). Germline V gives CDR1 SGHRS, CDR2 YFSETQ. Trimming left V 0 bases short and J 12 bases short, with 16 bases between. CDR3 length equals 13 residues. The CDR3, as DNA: TGCGCCAGCAGCTTGGACCAAGACAGCCAGCGGTACTTC. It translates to CASSLDQDSQRYF.

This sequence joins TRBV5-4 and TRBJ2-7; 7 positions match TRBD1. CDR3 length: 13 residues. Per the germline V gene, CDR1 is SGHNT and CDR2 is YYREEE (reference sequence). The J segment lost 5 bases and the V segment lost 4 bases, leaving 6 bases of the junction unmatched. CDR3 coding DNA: TGTGCCAGCAGCCATAAAGACAGGGACGAGCAGTACTTC. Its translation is CASSHKDRDEQYF.

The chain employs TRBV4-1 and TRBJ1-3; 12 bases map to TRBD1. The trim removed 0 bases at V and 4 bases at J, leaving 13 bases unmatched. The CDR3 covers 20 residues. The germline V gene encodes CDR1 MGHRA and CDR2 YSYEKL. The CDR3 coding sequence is TGCGCCAGCAGCCAAGAGGTAGTAGGGGACAGGGGGCGAGGAGGAAACACCATATATTTT. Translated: CASSQEVVGDRGRGGNTIYF.

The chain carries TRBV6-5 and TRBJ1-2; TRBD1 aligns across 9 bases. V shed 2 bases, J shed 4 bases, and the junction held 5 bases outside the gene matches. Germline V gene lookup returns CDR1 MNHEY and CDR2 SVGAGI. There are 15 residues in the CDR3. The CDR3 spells CASSYTDRGGYGYTF. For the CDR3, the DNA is TGTGCCAGCAGTTACACGGACAGGGGAGGCTATGGCTACACCTTC.

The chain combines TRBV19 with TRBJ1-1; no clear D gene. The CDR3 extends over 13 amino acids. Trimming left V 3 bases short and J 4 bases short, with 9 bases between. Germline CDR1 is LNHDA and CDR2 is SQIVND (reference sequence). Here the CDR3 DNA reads TGTGCCAGTAGTATGGGGAGCGTCACTGAAGCTTTCTTT. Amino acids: CASSMGSVTEAFF.

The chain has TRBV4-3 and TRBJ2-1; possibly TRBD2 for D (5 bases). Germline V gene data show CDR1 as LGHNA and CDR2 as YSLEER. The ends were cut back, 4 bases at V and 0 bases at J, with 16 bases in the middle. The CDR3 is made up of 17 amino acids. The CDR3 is CASSRNGLPSSYNEQFF. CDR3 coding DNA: TGCGCCAGCAGCCGCAATGGACTCCCAAGCTCCTACAATGAGCAGTTCTTC.

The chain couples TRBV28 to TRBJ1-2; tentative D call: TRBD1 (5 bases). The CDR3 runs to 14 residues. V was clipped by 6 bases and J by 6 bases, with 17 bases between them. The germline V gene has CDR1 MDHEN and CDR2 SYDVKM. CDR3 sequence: CASSFFRQGHGYTF. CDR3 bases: TGTGCCAGCAGCTTTTTTAGGCAGGGCCATGGCTACACCTTC.

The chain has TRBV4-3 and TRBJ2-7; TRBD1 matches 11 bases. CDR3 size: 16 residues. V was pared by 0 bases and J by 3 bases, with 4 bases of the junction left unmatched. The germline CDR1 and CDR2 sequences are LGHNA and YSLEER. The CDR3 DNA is TGCGCCAGCAGCCAAGATGTTGGGACAGGGGGCTACGAGCAGTACTTC. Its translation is CASSQDVGTGGYEQYF.